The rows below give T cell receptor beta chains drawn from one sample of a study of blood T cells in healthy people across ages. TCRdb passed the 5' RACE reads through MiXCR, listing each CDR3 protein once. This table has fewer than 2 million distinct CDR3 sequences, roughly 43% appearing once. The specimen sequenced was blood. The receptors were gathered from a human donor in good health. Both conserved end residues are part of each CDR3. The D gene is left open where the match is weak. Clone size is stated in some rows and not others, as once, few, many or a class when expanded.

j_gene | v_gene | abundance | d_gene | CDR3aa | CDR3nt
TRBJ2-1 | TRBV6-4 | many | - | CASSRGNYNEQFF | TGTGCCAGTTCCCGGGGCAACTACAATGAGCAGTTCTTC
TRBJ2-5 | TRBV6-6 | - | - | CASSPALGQYQETQYF | TGTGCCAGTAGCCCCGCCCTCGGACAGTACCAAGAGACCCAGTACTTC
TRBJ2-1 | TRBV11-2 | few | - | CASSLVPDARHNEQFF | TGTGCCAGCAGCTTAGTTCCAGATGCCCGTCACAATGAGCAGTTCTTC
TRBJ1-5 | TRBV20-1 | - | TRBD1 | CSAYRQGAISQPQHF | TGCAGTGCTTACCGACAGGGGGCGATCAGCCAGCCCCAGCATTTT
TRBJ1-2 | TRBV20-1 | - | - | CSARREGGYTF | TGCAGTGCTAGAAGGGAGGGTGGCTACACCTTC
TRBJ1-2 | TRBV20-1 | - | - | CSARDRDKALYGYTF | TGCAGTGCTAGAGATCGGGACAAGGCGCTCTATGGCTACACCTTC
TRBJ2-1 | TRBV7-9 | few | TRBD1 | CASSRRQGWGEQFF | TGTGCCAGCAGCCGACGACAGGGTTGGGGTGAGCAGTTCTTC
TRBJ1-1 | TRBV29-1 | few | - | CSIRGPYHPEAFF | TGCAGCATCCGGGGTCCATACCATCCTGAAGCTTTCTTT
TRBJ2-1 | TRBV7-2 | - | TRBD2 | CASSLGRGGKNEQFF | TGTGCCAGCAGCTTAGGGCGGGGGGGCAAGAATGAGCAGTTCTTC
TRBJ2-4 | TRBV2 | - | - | CASRGDSSLQYF | TGTGCCAGCAGGGGGGACTCCTCCCTGCAGTACTTC
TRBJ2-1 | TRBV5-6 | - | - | CASSSLRGDSYNEQFF | TGTGCCAGCAGCTCACTCAGGGGGGATTCCTACAATGAGCAGTTCTTC
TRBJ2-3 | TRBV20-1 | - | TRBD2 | CSARTFWGSGGVGNPTDTQYF | TGCAGTGCTAGAACGTTTTGGGGAAGCGGGGGGGTAGGTAACCCCACAGATACGCAGTATTTT
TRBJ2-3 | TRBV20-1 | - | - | CSASPSPTDTQYF | TGCAGTGCTAGCCCCTCCCCCACAGATACGCAGTATTTT
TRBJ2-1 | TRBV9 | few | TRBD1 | CASSVETGPPYNEQFF | TGTGCCAGCAGCGTGGAGACAGGGCCCCCCTACAATGAGCAGTTCTTC
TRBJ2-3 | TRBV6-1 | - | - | CASSAAVRDTQYF | TGTGCCAGCAGCGCCGCAGTACGAGATACGCAGTATTTT
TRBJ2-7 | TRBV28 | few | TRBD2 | CASSPLAGFYEQYF | TGTGCCAGCAGTCCACTAGCGGGGTTCTACGAGCAGTACTTC
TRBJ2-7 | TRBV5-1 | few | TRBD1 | CASRSLDRGSYEQYF | TGCGCCAGCCGGAGTTTGGACAGGGGCTCCTACGAGCAGTACTTC
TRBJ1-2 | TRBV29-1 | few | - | CSVEDTYTF | TGCAGCGTTGAAGATACCTACACCTTC
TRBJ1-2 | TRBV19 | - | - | CASSPPQGRLGGYTF | TGTGCCAGTAGTCCCCCTCAGGGGCGACTCGGTGGCTACACCTTC
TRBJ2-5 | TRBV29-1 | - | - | CSVVSENQETQYF | TGCAGCGTTGTCTCGGAGAACCAAGAGACCCAGTACTTC
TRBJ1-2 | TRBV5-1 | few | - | CASSLLNNLDNYGYTF | TGCGCCAGCAGCTTGCTTAATAACCTAGACAACTATGGCTACACCTTC
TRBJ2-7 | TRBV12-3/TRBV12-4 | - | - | CASSPTMGQLYEQYF | TGTGCCAGCAGTCCAACAATGGGGCAGTTATACGAGCAGTACTTC
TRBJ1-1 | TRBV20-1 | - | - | CSAGGLMNTEAFF | TGCAGTGCTGGCGGGCTAATGAACACTGAAGCTTTCTTT
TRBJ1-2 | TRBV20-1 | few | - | CSARGAYGVYGYTF | TGCAGTGCTAGAGGGGCCTACGGGGTCTATGGCTACACCTTC
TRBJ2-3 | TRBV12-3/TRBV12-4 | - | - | CAGSLVDWGLRKTDTQYF | TGTGCCGGCAGTTTAGTAGATTGGGGGCTTAGGAAAACAGATACGCAGTATTTT
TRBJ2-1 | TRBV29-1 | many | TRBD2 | CSVGTSGYNEQFF | TGCAGCGTCGGGACTAGCGGGTACAATGAGCAGTTCTTC
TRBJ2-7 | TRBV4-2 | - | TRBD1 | CASSHGTGEAYEQYF | TGTGCCAGCAGCCACGGGACAGGGGAGGCCTACGAGCAGTACTTC
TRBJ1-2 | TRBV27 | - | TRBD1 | CASSRYELIGQGDGYTF | TGTGCCAGCAGTCGGTATGAATTGATAGGACAGGGCGATGGCTACACCTTC
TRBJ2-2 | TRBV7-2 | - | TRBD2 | CASSFGGNLPGELCF | TGTGCCAGCAGCTTCGGGGGGAACCTTCCCGGGGAGCTGTGTTTT
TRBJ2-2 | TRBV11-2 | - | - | CASSSYNTGELFF | TGTGCCAGCAGCTCCTATAACACCGGGGAGCTGTTTTTT
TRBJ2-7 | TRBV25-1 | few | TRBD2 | CASSESGGGASYEQYF | TGTGCCAGCAGTGAATCTGGCGGGGGGGCCTCCTACGAGCAGTACTTC
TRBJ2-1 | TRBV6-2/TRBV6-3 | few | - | CASSPTRQNNEQFF | TGTGCCAGCAGTCCTACCCGACAAAACAATGAGCAGTTCTTC